The 18 T cell receptor beta chains given below trace back to one sample, sequenced in a study of vaccination and CD4 T cells after COVID-19. The sample's treatment: approximately nine-day PBMC culture with coronavirus spike peptide pools or control peptides (ViraFEST assay). Cultured CD4+ T-cell DNA underwent Oncomine TCR Beta short-read sequencing. Via MiXCR, TCRdb re-called the PCR reads, giving one row per CDR3 protein. Here the sample spans under 20,000 distinct CDR3 sequences, approximately 56% being singletons. The antigens these receptors bind are not known. The sample consisted of CD4+ T cells from blood, cultured in vitro, taken before SARS-CoV-2 vaccination. The source of these receptors is a human donor who had recovered from COVID-19.

This chain's CDR3 is CSAPTVGVETQYF. CDR3 nucleotide sequence: TGCAGTGCTCCCACCGTAGGGGTCGAGACCCAGTACTTC. The V and J genes are TRBV20-1 and TRBJ2-5, with D possibly TRBD1 on 5 matching bases. Trimming removed 5 bases from V and 5 bases from J, with 15 bases in between. In germline, CDR1 is DFQATT, CDR2 SNEGSKA (reference sequence). The CDR3 is made up of 13 amino acids.

The sample holds a few counts of this clonotype. This rearrangement joins TRBV20-1 to TRBJ1-1; D is unresolved. V lost 3 bases, J lost 1 base, and 9 bases lay in between. The CDR3 length is 13 residues. Germline CDR1 is DFQATT and CDR2 is SNEGSKA (reference sequence). The CDR3 here is CSASAPSNTEAFF. The CDR3 DNA sequence: TGCAGTGCTAGTGCCCCTTCGAACACTGAAGCTTTCTTT.

This clonotype turned up a few times. The J gene is TRBJ2-2, the V gene TRBV20-1, with D perhaps matching TRBD1 or TRBD2 (5 bases each). The CDR3 is 13 amino acids. Trimming cost V 6 bases and J 4 bases, with 12 bases left between them. CDR1 is DFQATT, CDR2 SNEGSKA, per germline (reference sequence). CDR3 loop: CSAWDRSTGELFF. The CDR3 DNA sequence: TGCAGTGCATGGGACCGATCCACCGGGGAGCTGTTTTTT.

The chain carries TRBV7-8 and TRBJ1-2; 7 nucleotides agree with TRBD1. CDR3 size: 13 residues. V dropped 5 bases and J dropped 5; count of bases not matched to a gene: 5. The germline CDR1 and CDR2 sequences are SGHVS and FQNEAQ. The CDR3 protein is CASSEQGIYGYTF. The CDR3 DNA follows: TGTGCCAGCAGCGAACAGGGGATATATGGCTACACCTTC.

J is TRBJ2-1 and V is TRBV6-5; TRBD1 or TRBD2 may be the D gene (6 bases each). CDR3 length: 16 residues. CDR1 is MNHEY and CDR2 is SVGAGI in the germline V gene. The V and J ends lost 0 bases and 2 bases respectively, with 11 bases between them. CDR3 amino acids: CASSYSNRGPYNEQFF. The CDR3 region has the DNA TGTGCCAGCAGTTACTCGAACCGGGGGCCCTACAATGAGCAGTTCTTC.

This chain uses TRBV10-3 with TRBJ2-7; no reliable D call. Trimming cost V 3 bases and J 3 bases, with 6 bases left between them. The CDR3 runs 12 residues. The germline V gene has CDR1 ENHRY and CDR2 SYGVKD. The CDR3 DNA reads as TGTGCCATCAGTGATATGAACTACGAGCAGTACTTC. This sequence encodes CAISDMNYEQYF.

The chain combines TRBV20-1 with TRBJ2-5; 9 positions agree with TRBD2. V trimming: 6 bases; J trimming: 5 bases; junction bases outside the gene matches: 13. Germline assignment: CDR1 DFQATT and CDR2 SNEGSKA (reference sequence). The CDR3 contains 15 residues. The CDR3 DNA is TGCAGTGCCGGGGGGCTAGCGGGGAAGAGGGAGACCCAGTACTTC. Protein: CSAGGLAGKRETQYF.

V and J are TRBV7-6 and TRBJ2-3, with TRBD2 matching over 11 bases. V shed 1 base and J 5 bases; nucleotides not matched to a gene: 2. The CDR3 runs to 15 residues. CDR1 SGHVS and CDR2 FNYEAQ come from the germline V gene. The CDR3: CASSLGLAGGDTQYF. The CDR3 nucleotides read TGTGCCAGCAGCTTAGGGCTAGCGGGAGGAGATACGCAGTATTTT.

The gene calls are TRBV6-1 and TRBJ1-2; 8 bases fit TRBD1. V dropped 5 bases and J dropped 8; count of bases not matched to a gene: 7. This CDR3 region has 13 residues. The germline V gene has CDR1 MNHNS and CDR2 SASEGT. For the CDR3, the DNA is TGTGCCAGCAGTAGCCACAGGGGGTCGGGCTACACCTTC. It codes for CASSSHRGSGYTF.

The rearrangement links TRBV4-3 to TRBJ2-2; D remains unclear. From germline, CDR1 is LGHNA and CDR2 YSLEER. The ends were cut back, 1 base at V and 6 bases at J, with 12 bases in the middle. The CDR3 is 15 residues long. Written as DNA, the CDR3 is TGCGCCAGCAGCCAAGGATCGTTCGTTGCCGGGGAGCTGTTTTTT. Protein: CASSQGSFVAGELFF.

This clonotype occurred a few times. V usage is TRBV4-1 and J usage is TRBJ1-2, with D tentatively TRBD1 (5 bases). V was shortened by 1 base and J by 6 bases, with 15 bases between the two germline ends. The CDR3 contains 15 residues. The V gene's germline CDR1 is MGHRA and CDR2 YSYEKL. The CDR3 DNA reads as TGCGCCAGCAGCCAAGTAGGAGGGACCCGTGATGGCTACACCTTC. As protein: CASSQVGGTRDGYTF.

The rearrangement uses TRBV29-1 and TRBJ1-2, with TRBD1 matching 7 bases. In germline, CDR1 is SQVTM, CDR2 ANQGSEA. After removal of 6 bases from V and 4 bases from J, the junction contained 11 bases not matched to a gene. This CDR3 has 14 amino acids. The CDR3 region is CSVEPRTGTYGYTF. For the CDR3, the DNA is TGCAGCGTCGAACCCCGGACAGGAACCTATGGCTACACCTTC.

This chain connects TRBV19 to TRBJ1-2; maybe TRBD1 (5 bases). V was cut by 7 bases and J by 3 bases, with 21 bases left in between. This CDR3 has 16 amino acids. In germline, CDR1 is LNHDA, CDR2 SQIVND (reference sequence). This chain's CDR3 is CASTHNGPGGYYGYTF. As DNA, the CDR3 is TGTGCCAGTACGCATAACGGGCCCGGGGGGTACTATGGCTACACCTTC.

This clonotype was seen only a few times. The rearrangement uses TRBV7-2 and TRBJ1-1, with TRBD1 identical over 8 bases. The germline V gene encodes CDR1 SGHTA and CDR2 FQGNSA. This CDR3 comprises 15 residues. J was trimmed by 7 bases and V by 1 base; bases with no gene match: 8. The CDR3 here is CASSLVTGGLVEAFF. In nucleotides, the CDR3 is TGTGCCAGCAGCTTAGTTACAGGGGGGTTAGTTGAAGCTTTCTTT.

The table lists this clonotype with a few counts. The rearrangement joins TRBV20-1 to TRBJ1-5; 9 nucleotides line up with TRBD1. The junction had 10 bases not matched to a gene; V was cut back by 3 bases and J by 7 bases. This CDR3 region has 15 residues. The germline V gene encodes CDR1 DFQATT and CDR2 SNEGSKA (reference sequence). CDR3 region: CSASGSTGGGQPQHF. CDR3 sequence (DNA): TGCAGTGCTAGTGGATCTACAGGGGGCGGGCAGCCCCAGCATTTT.

This clonotype appeared a few times. The chain carries TRBV15 and TRBJ1-2; TRBD1 aligns across 9 bases. Per germline, CDR1 LNHNV and CDR2 YYDKDF (reference sequence). CDR3 length: 16 residues. Trimming removed 5 bases from V and 3 bases from J; junction bases left unmatched: 10. The CDR3, as DNA: TGTGCCACCAGCGAACGTAGACAGGGGGTTTACTATGGCTACACCTTC. The encoded protein is CATSERRQGVYYGYTF.

This clonotype was detected a few times. CDR3 in amino acids: CASRPDGSNQPQHF. Here the CDR3 DNA reads TGTGCCAGTAGACCCGACGGTAGCAATCAGCCCCAGCATTTT. This rearrangement joins TRBV19 to TRBJ1-5; D not resolved. The CDR3 loop spans 14 amino acids. V gave up 6 bases and J gave up 0 bases, with 9 bases separating them. Germline V gene lookup returns CDR1 LNHDA and CDR2 SQIVND (reference sequence).

The chain recombines TRBV6-4 with TRBJ1-5; D remains unclear. CDR3 size: 10 residues. Trimming shortened V by 8 bases and J by 4 bases, and 3 bases separated the two germline ends. Per germline, CDR1 MRHNA and CDR2 SNTAGT. CDR3 DNA sequence: TGTGCCAGCCCTAATCAGCCCCAGCATTTT. Translated: CASPNQPQHF.